The 9 T cell receptor beta chains below come from one sample, sequenced in a study of identifying expanded T cells in peripheral blood (dated 2019 in TCRdb). The library was prepared using the immunoSEQ multiplex PCR assay. This immuneACCESS table, as held by TCRdb, lists in-frame sequences with V and J called but not all clones. Of the missing ones, under half trace to an unresolved V gene in checked studies; the others have no known cause. Counted in this sample were tens of thousands of clones; approximately 88% of them appeared once. Under 6% of the sample comes from the top ten. The sequencing sample was made of blood. Source of these receptors: a person between 18 and 75 years old in good health.

The chain combines TRBV27 with TRBJ1-1; D is uncertain. CDR1 and CDR2 (germline): MNHEY, SMNVEV (reference sequence). This CDR3 region has 13 residues. Trimming pared 3 bases from V and 4 bases from J, leaving 9 bases between. CDR3 residues: CASSFFPGTEAFF. The CDR3 DNA is TGTGCCAGCAGTTTTTTTCCGGGCACTGAAGCTTTCTTT.

The chain has TRBV7-8 and TRBJ2-1, with 7 bases identical to TRBD2. Germline CDR1 SGHVS, CDR2 FQNEAQ. This CDR3 region has 15 residues. The V segment lost 2 bases and the J segment 6 bases; nucleotides outside the gene matches: 7. The CDR3 DNA sequence: TGTGCCAGCAGCTTACGGGAAGGCGGGAGCAATGAGCAGTTCTTC. Translated, it gives CASSLREGGSNEQFF.

The chain links TRBV6-6 to TRBJ1-2; D unclear. Germline CDR1 and CDR2: MNHNY and SVGAGI (reference sequence). The V and J ends lost 2 bases and 4 bases respectively, with 14 bases between them. CDR3 length: 15 amino acids. The CDR3, as DNA: TGTGCCAGCAGTTACCCCTTGGGCAGACCCTATGGCTACACCTTC. Protein product: CASSYPLGRPYGYTF.

CDR3 loop: CASSQGGVSTDTQYF. As DNA, the CDR3 is TGCGCCAGCAGCCAAGGGGGGGTCAGCACAGATACGCAGTATTTT. The rearrangement joins TRBV4-3 to TRBJ2-3, with D possibly TRBD2 on 6 matching bases. CDR3 length: 15 amino acids. Germline V lookup: CDR1 LGHNA, CDR2 YSLEER. Trimming pared 1 base from V and 0 bases from J, leaving 8 bases between.

The chain carries TRBV5-1 and TRBJ2-3; possible D gene TRBD2, 6 bases. Germline CDR1 is SGHRS and CDR2 is YFSETQ. The CDR3 is 16 residues long. Trimming shortened V by 4 bases and J by 3 bases, and 18 bases separated the two germline ends. The CDR3 protein is CASSLERGIGTDTQYF. In DNA, the CDR3 is TGCGCCAGCAGCCTCGAACGGGGGATTGGGACAGATACGCAGTATTTT.

The chain links TRBV23-1 to TRBJ2-5; D is unclear. TRBV23-1 is classed as an ORF, of uncertain function. V lost 4 bases to trimming and J lost 1 base, with 13 bases between them. The length of the CDR3 is 15 residues. CDR3 region: CASSPSRGFQETQYF. The CDR3 DNA is TGCGCCAGCAGTCCTTCGAGAGGTTTCCAAGAGACCCAGTACTTC.

This sequence joins TRBV7-6 and TRBJ1-5; TRBD1 is a possible D gene (6 bases). V was pared by 3 bases and J by 2 bases, with 11 bases between. CDR3 size: 15 residues. The germline V gene encodes CDR1 SGHVS and CDR2 FNYEAQ. CDR3 in amino acids: CASSFAAGGNQPQHF. In DNA, the CDR3 is TGTGCCAGCAGCTTCGCGGCAGGGGGCAATCAGCCCCAGCATTTT.

The V and J genes are TRBV7-9 and TRBJ2-3; TRBD2 matches 10 bases. The CDR3 is made up of 15 amino acids. Germline-derived CDR1 and CDR2 are SEHNR and FQNEAQ (reference sequence). V lost 1 base to trimming and J lost 6 bases; unmatched junction nucleotides: 4. CDR3 sequence reads: CASSLVLAGRDTQYF. The DNA for the CDR3 is TGTGCCAGCAGCTTAGTACTAGCGGGGAGGGATACGCAGTATTTT.

The chain carries TRBV7-8 and TRBJ1-6; a weak D match, TRBD1 (6 bases). Trimming removed 5 bases from V and 7 bases from J, with 15 bases in between. CDR1 is SGHVS, CDR2 FQNEAQ, per germline. The CDR3 extends over 15 amino acids. CDR3 DNA sequence: TGTGCCAGCAGCCTTTGGGGGGGCGGCAATTCACCCCTCCACTTT. Protein sequence: CASSLWGGGNSPLHF. Complete variable domain (other parts from reference TRBV7-8 and TRBJ1-6): GAGVSQSPRYKVAKRGQDVALRCDPISGHVSLFWYQQALGQGPEFLTYFQNEAQLDKSGLPSDRFFAERPEGSVSTLKIQRTQQEDSAVYLCASSLWGGGNSPLHFGNGTRLTVT.